This TCR beta chain was observed in a study of persistence of HIV-infected CD4 T cells. Findings of the study overall: Antigen-responding cells were enriched for degenerate expanded CDR3beta sequences.

A remark on this clone: Its specificity is not known.

An overlapping HIV-1 Gag peptide pool stimulated these cells at about 1 ug/peptide/mL. Sorting of responding CD4+ T cells relied on upregulated CD40 ligand together with CD69. This was the immunoSEQ version 4 assay in survey mode. The assay was immunoSEQ multiplex PCR, and TCRdb's table has in-frame clones only and misses some. Here the sample spans 13,000 or so clones, about three fifths being singletons. Specimen: CD4+ T cells sorted from PBMCs after approximately 19-hour stimulation, collected from a patient who received antiretroviral therapy. This TCR was recovered from an adult man with HIV who was CMV-seropositive.

The CDR3 sequence is CASSLGTSGPLEQYF. The CDR3 coding sequence is TGTGCCAGCAGCCTTGGGACTAGCGGGCCCCTGGAGCAGTACTTC. The rearrangement links TRBV3-1 (or the pseudogene TRBV3-2) to TRBJ2-7, with 12 bases aligning to TRBD2. The trim removed 4 bases at V and 7 bases at J, leaving 8 bases unmatched. CDR1 LGHDT and CDR2 YNNKEL come from the germline V gene (reference sequence). There are 15 residues in the CDR3.